Below are 9 T cell receptor beta chains sequenced from a single sample in a study of Ad26.COV2.S vaccination and SARS-CoV-2 variants. Data came from immunoSEQ multiplex PCR; TCRdb stores just in-frame clones and leaves some out. This sample has around 450,000 clones; about nine tenths occur once, and the top ten carry over 1.5%. Treatment of the sample: some 20 received Ad26.COV2.S at low or high dose, single or two shots; 5 received placebo; per-sample allocation not given. Vaccine and placebo recipients were sampled on day 63 after the first injection. The material was peripheral blood, obtained in a trial of Ad26.COV2.S vaccine versus placebo. The origin of the receptors is a person aged 18-60 years who received the Ad26.COV2.S COVID-19 vaccine or a placebo.

In its sample, this clone was seen once. The gene calls are TRBV6-2 or TRBV6-3 and TRBJ1-2; D gene unclear. The CDR3 has 15 amino acids. Germline assignment: CDR1 MNHEY and CDR2 SVGEGT. Trimming stripped 5 bases from V and 0 bases from J, with 13 bases between. This CDR3 reads CASSTDLLANYGYTF. CDR3 coding DNA: TGTGCCAGCAGTACCGACCTGTTAGCTAACTATGGCTACACCTTC.

The chain couples TRBV18 to TRBJ1-2; D uncertain. The CDR3 loop spans 15 amino acids. The germline V gene has CDR1 KGHSH and CDR2 LQKENI. The V end was cut by 1 base, the J end by 1 base, with 10 bases between. DNA for the CDR3: TGTGCCAGCTCACCACGACCCGGGGATAACTATGGCTACACCTTC. It codes for CASSPRPGDNYGYTF.

The chain recombines TRBV18 with TRBJ2-1; unclear D gene. CDR1 KGHSH and CDR2 LQKENI come from the germline V gene. This CDR3 is 13 amino acids long. V was cut by 3 bases and J by 0 bases, with 3 bases left in between. The CDR3 DNA is TGTGCCAGCTCACCGGGCTCCTACAATGAGCAGTTCTTC. Amino acid sequence: CASSPGSYNEQFF.

The V and J genes are TRBV28 and TRBJ2-7; the match to TRBD1 covers 7 bases. V lost 3 bases and J lost 8; bases outside the gene matches: 7. The CDR3 has 13 amino acids. CDR1 is MDHEN, CDR2 SYDVKM, per germline. The CDR3 loop is CASSLGTEGKQYF. In DNA, the CDR3 is TGTGCCAGCAGTTTGGGGACAGAGGGAAAGCAGTACTTC.

This chain uses TRBV4-1 with TRBJ1-5, with D perhaps TRBD1 (5 bases). The CDR3 consists of 17 residues. Per germline, CDR1 MGHRA and CDR2 YSYEKL. V was cut by 0 bases and J by 6 bases, with 18 bases left in between. The CDR3 DNA is TGCGCCAGCAGCCAAGATCCTTTGGGACCAAACACTCAGCCCCAGCATTTT. Translating it yields CASSQDPLGPNTQPQHF.

Turning to this clone: Other DNA sequences within the sample encode an identical CDR3. This rearrangement joins TRBV6-5 to TRBJ1-5, with D perhaps matching TRBD1 (5 bases). CDR1 is MNHEY, CDR2 SVGAGI, per germline. The CDR3 spans 15 residues. Between the trimmed V and J ends, which lost 2 bases and 2 bases, there was a span of 10 bases. CDR3 amino acids: CASSYGQGGNQPQHF. The CDR3 DNA follows: TGTGCCAGCAGTTACGGGCAGGGCGGCAATCAGCCCCAGCATTTT.

The gene calls are TRBV30 and TRBJ2-1; unclear D gene. The CDR3 spans 13 residues. Trimming took off 2 bases at V and 8 bases at J, with 13 bases between the two ends. The germline gives CDR1 GTSNPN, CDR2 SVGIG (reference sequence). The CDR3 DNA reads as TGTGCCTGGAGTCTCCAAGGATTCGATGAGCAGTTCTTC. It is translated as CAWSLQGFDEQFF.

This clone was counted a few times. This sequence joins TRBV14 and TRBJ1-1, with D possibly TRBD1 on 5 matching bases. Germline lookup yields CDR1 SGHDN and CDR2 FVKESK. The CDR3 totals 12 residues. With 1 base removed from V and 7 bases from J, the gap between germline ends came to 7 bases. CDR3 amino acids: CASSQGGIEAFF. The CDR3 DNA reads TGTGCCAGCAGCCAAGGGGGGATTGAAGCTTTCTTT.

The chain has TRBV11-3 and TRBJ2-7, with TRBD2 as a possible D gene (6 bases). V lost 1 base to trimming and J lost 1 base, with 11 bases between them. CDR1 is SGHNT, CDR2 YENEEA, per germline. The CDR3 runs to 15 residues. CDR3 in amino acids: CASSLGATSSYEQYF. CDR3 nucleotides: TGTGCCAGCAGCTTAGGCGCGACTAGTTCCTACGAGCAGTACTTC. Combining the CDR3 with reference TRBV11-3 and TRBJ2-7 gives the whole variable domain EAGVVQSPRYKIIEKKQPVAFWCNPISGHNTLYWYLQNLGQGPELLIRYENEEAVDDSQLPKDRFSAERLKGVDSTLKIQPAELGDSAVYLCASSLGATSSYEQYFGPGTRLTVT.